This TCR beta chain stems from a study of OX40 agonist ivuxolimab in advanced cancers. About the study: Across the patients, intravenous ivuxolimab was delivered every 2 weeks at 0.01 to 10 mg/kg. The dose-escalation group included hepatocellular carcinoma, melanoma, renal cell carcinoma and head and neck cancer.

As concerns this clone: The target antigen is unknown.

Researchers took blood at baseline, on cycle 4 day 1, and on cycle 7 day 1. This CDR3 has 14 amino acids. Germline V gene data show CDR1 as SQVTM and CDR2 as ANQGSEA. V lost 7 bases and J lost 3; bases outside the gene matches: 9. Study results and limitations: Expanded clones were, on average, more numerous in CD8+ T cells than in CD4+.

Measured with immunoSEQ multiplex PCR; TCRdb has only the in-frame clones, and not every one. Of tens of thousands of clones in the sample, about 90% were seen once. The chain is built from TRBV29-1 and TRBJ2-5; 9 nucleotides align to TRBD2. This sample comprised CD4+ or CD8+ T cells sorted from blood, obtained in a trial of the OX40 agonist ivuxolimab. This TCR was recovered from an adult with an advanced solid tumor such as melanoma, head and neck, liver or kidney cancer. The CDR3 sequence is CSASGGRGKETQYF. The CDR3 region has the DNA TGCAGCGCCAGCGGGGGGCGAGGGAAAGAGACCCAGTACTTC.